This TCR beta chain appears in the sequencing data of a study of PD-L1 blockade in urothelial cancer. Study background: Patients had received 0 to 3 prior chemotherapy regimens.

TCRdb keeps only in-frame clones here, not all; method: immunoSEQ multiplex PCR. The repertoire consists of tens of thousands of clones, with 81% occurring once and the leading ten covering more than 1.5%. Time point specified: pretreatment peripheral blood. The V gene's germline CDR1 is SEHNR and CDR2 FQNEAQ (reference sequence). Trimming cost V 5 bases and J 3 bases, with 8 bases left between them. The length of the CDR3 is 13 residues. The sample was PBMCs, taken around atezolizumab (anti-PD-L1) treatment. This receptor was taken from a man in his sixties or seventies with urothelial cancer. The chain has TRBV7-9 and TRBJ2-1, with a weak D call TRBD2 (5 bases). The DNA for the CDR3 is TGTGCCAGCAGCGCCGGAGGCTACAATGAGCAGTTCTTC. As protein: CASSAGGYNEQFF.